Each of the 15 T cell receptor beta chains below was sequenced from the same sample in a study of T cell responses to AZD1222 COVID-19 vaccine. Produced via immunoSEQ multiplex PCR; TCRdb's table is partial and in-frame only. Here the sample spans some 47,000 clones, 87% being singletons. Here the sequenced sample was peripheral blood, taken 28 days after the second AZD1222 dose. The source is an adult who received the AZD1222 COVID-19 vaccine.

The V and J genes are TRBV29-1 and TRBJ2-5; D may be TRBD1 (5 bases). Germline V gene lookup returns CDR1 SQVTM and CDR2 ANQGSEA. The CDR3 is 12 residues long. The V end was cut by 5 bases, the J end by 6 bases, with 13 bases between. CDR3: CSVTSRVKTQYF. The CDR3 DNA reads TGCAGCGTTACGTCCAGGGTAAAGACCCAGTACTTC. The variable domain in full, completed from reference TRBV29-1 and TRBJ2-5, reads SAVISQKPSRDICQRGTSLTIQCQVDSQVTMMFWYRQQPGQSLTLIATANQGSEATYESGFVIDKFPISRPNLTFSTLTVSNMSPEDSSIYLCSVTSRVKTQYFGPGTRLLVL.

V is TRBV19 and J is TRBJ1-6; 10 bases agree with TRBD1. Germline assignment: CDR1 LNHDA and CDR2 SQIVND (reference sequence). The CDR3 totals 14 residues. The junction had 3 bases not matched to a gene; V was cut back by 6 bases and J by 7 bases. In DNA, the CDR3 is TGTGCCAGTAGGGGGACAGGGGCGAATTCACCCCTCCACTTT. Translated: CASRGTGANSPLHF.

This clone occurred once. J is TRBJ1-5 and V is TRBV19, with D uncertain. The germline V gene encodes CDR1 LNHDA and CDR2 SQIVND (reference sequence). This CDR3 comprises 14 residues. V was trimmed by 3 bases and J by 2 bases, leaving 8 bases between them. The CDR3: CASSISGGNQPQHF. CDR3 DNA sequence: TGTGCCAGTAGTATTTCCGGGGGCAATCAGCCCCAGCATTTT.

This clone appeared once. The V gene is TRBV3-1 (or the pseudogene TRBV3-2), the J gene TRBJ2-3; 8 nucleotides agree with TRBD1. V lost 4 bases to trimming and J lost 0 bases; unmatched junction nucleotides: 3. This CDR3 is 15 amino acids long. Germline CDR1 is LGHDT and CDR2 is YNNKEL (reference sequence). CDR3 coding DNA: TGTGCCAGCAGCCGACAGGGGTCTAGCACAGATACGCAGTATTTT. It specifies CASSRQGSSTDTQYF.

The chain is built from TRBV18 and TRBJ2-2; 7 nucleotides agree with TRBD2. V lost 6 bases, J lost 6 bases, and 13 bases stayed unmatched. From germline, CDR1 is KGHSH and CDR2 LQKENI. There are 16 residues in the CDR3. The CDR3 DNA reads as TGTGCCAGCTCCCTTGGACTAGAGCCTTGGGCCGGGGAGCTGTTTTTT. Translation: CASSLGLEPWAGELFF.

This chain links TRBV5-1 with TRBJ2-1; perhaps D is TRBD1 or TRBD2 (5 bases each). The ends were cut back, 0 bases at V and 2 bases at J, with 9 bases in the middle. Germline lookup yields CDR1 SGHRS and CDR2 YFSETQ. CDR3 size: 15 residues. The CDR3 region has the DNA TGCGCCAGCAGCTTGGTGGTGGGGGCCTACAATGAGCAGTTCTTC. As protein: CASSLVVGAYNEQFF.

This chain uses TRBV7-8 with TRBJ2-5; the D gene is possibly TRBD2 (7 bases). From germline, CDR1 is SGHVS and CDR2 FQNEAQ. The CDR3 spans 17 residues. V lost 3 bases and J 4 bases, leaving 21 bases between the germline ends. CDR3 region: CASSLGSKEGGGETQYF. As DNA, the CDR3 is TGTGCCAGCAGCTTGGGAAGTAAGGAGGGAGGGGGAGAGACCCAGTACTTC.

This clone has more than one count but fewer than ten. The chain employs TRBV19 and TRBJ2-7; maybe TRBD1 (7 bases). Trimming left V 6 bases short and J 3 bases short, with 18 bases between. The CDR3 loop spans 15 amino acids. CDR1 and CDR2 (germline): LNHDA, SQIVND (reference sequence). The CDR3 sequence: CASRSGGAEGYEQYF. The CDR3, as DNA: TGTGCCAGTAGGTCAGGGGGAGCGGAGGGCTACGAGCAGTACTTC.

The chain employs TRBV30 and TRBJ1-6; TRBD1 matches at 8 bases. With V trimmed by 3 bases and J by 8 bases, 9 bases remained unmatched. The germline V gene encodes CDR1 GTSNPN and CDR2 SVGIG (reference sequence). The CDR3 sequence is 15 residues long. CDR3 DNA: TGTGCCTGGAGCGAGGGCAGGGGGCTAGATTCACCCCTCCACTTT. Translating it yields CAWSEGRGLDSPLHF. Looking up the rest from reference TRBV30 and TRBJ1-6 gives the full variable domain: SQTIHQWPATLVQPVGSPLSLECTVEGTSNPNLYWYRQAAGRGLQLLFYSVGIGQISSEVPQNLSASRPQDRQFILSSKKLLLSDSGFYLCAWSEGRGLDSPLHFGNGTRLTVT.

This sequence joins TRBV7-8 and TRBJ2-1; 11 bases are a match to TRBD2. CDR1 is SGHVS and CDR2 is FQNEAQ in the germline V gene. The CDR3 loop spans 14 amino acids. The V segment lost 10 bases and the J segment 7 bases; nucleotides outside the gene matches: 9. CDR3 residues: CATVTRLAGNEQFF. CDR3 coding DNA: TGTGCCACCGTAACCAGACTAGCGGGAAATGAGCAGTTCTTC. Full variable domain (outside the CDR3, taken from reference TRBV7-8 and TRBJ2-1): GAGVSQSPRYKVAKRGQDVALRCDPISGHVSLFWYQQALGQGPEFLTYFQNEAQLDKSGLPSDRFFAERPEGSVSTLKIQRTQQEDSAVYLCATVTRLAGNEQFFGPGTRLTVL.

V gene TRBV5-3 combines with J gene TRBJ2-3, with 9 bases fitting TRBD1. TRBV5-3 carries the ORF label, with uncertain function. This CDR3 has 20 amino acids. The V and J ends lost 1 base and 0 bases, in that order; junction bases with no gene match: 15. This CDR3 reads CARSLSSPGQGHGSTDTQYF. The CDR3 DNA follows: TGTGCCAGAAGCTTGTCTTCCCCGGGACAGGGACATGGTAGCACAGATACGCAGTATTTT.

The chain is built from TRBV7-8 and TRBJ2-7; 9 nucleotides line up with TRBD2. This CDR3 contains 18 residues. Germline V gene lookup returns CDR1 SGHVS and CDR2 FQNEAQ. The junction had 13 bases not matched to a gene; V was cut back by 1 base and J by 3 bases. CDR3 protein: CASSLGGGNLAGIYEQYF. As DNA, the CDR3 is TGTGCCAGCAGCTTAGGGGGGGGAAACCTAGCGGGAATCTACGAGCAGTACTTC.

The J gene is TRBJ1-1, the V gene TRBV11-3; 10 nucleotides agree with TRBD1. J was trimmed by 11 bases and V by 4 bases; bases with no gene match: 4. Germline-derived CDR1 and CDR2 are SGHNT and YENEEA. The CDR3 contains 12 residues. The CDR3 DNA reads TGTGCCAGCAGCTCCGGACAGGGGGGGGCTTTCTTT. Its protein is CASSSGQGGAFF.

V usage is TRBV19 and J usage is TRBJ2-5; TRBD2 agrees at 14 bases. The CDR3 has 17 amino acids. CDR1 and CDR2 from the germline V gene are LNHDA and SQIVND (reference sequence). V shed 5 bases, J shed 4 bases, and the junction held 9 bases outside the gene matches. The CDR3 nucleotides are TGTGCCAGTAGTCTCCATCTCGGACTAGCGGGAGGAGAGACCCAGTACTTC. It is translated as CASSLHLGLAGGETQYF.

The gene calls are TRBV6-2 or TRBV6-3 and TRBJ1-5; tentatively, D is TRBD1 (5 bases). Germline V gene data show CDR1 as MNHEY and CDR2 as SVGEGT. V lost 4 bases to trimming and J lost 10 bases, with 14 bases between them. This CDR3 comprises 13 residues. CDR3 coding DNA: TGTGCCAGCAGTTCCCCCGGGGCCCTTCCCCAGCATTTT. Translation gives CASSSPGALPQHF.